This entry lists 20 T cell receptor beta chains sequenced from one sample in a study of shared clonotypes between healthy human individuals. Repertoires were generated with immunoSEQ multiplex PCR, while TCRdb's copy carries only in-frame clones and drops some. The sample lists some 480,000 clones; less than 80% were seen once. Sequences were obtained from PBMCs. These receptor sequences come from a woman in her forties in good health. Some clones in this sample may be carry-over from other donors' samples.

In this sample, this clone turned up a few times. The chain couples TRBV5-1 to TRBJ1-1, with D possibly matching TRBD1 (6 bases). Trimming stripped 4 bases from V and 5 bases from J, with 15 bases between. Germline V lookup: CDR1 SGHRS, CDR2 YFSETQ. CDR3 size: 14 residues. CDR3 residues: CASSTGQGGTEAFF. The CDR3 region has the DNA TGCGCCAGCAGCACGGGACAAGGGGGGACTGAAGCTTTCTTT. The full variable domain, rest sourced from reference TRBV5-1 and TRBJ1-1, is KAGVTQTPRYLIKTRGQQVTLSCSPISGHRSVSWYQQTPGQGLQFLFEYFSETQRNKGNFPGRFSGRQFSNSRSEMNVSTLELGDSALYLCASSTGQGGTEAFFGQGTRLTVV.

This clone was found a few times. Other DNA sequences within the sample encode an identical CDR3. V and J are TRBV10-3 and TRBJ2-7; D ambiguous. Germline-derived CDR1 and CDR2 are ENHRY and SYGVKD. V gave up 3 bases and J gave up 0 bases, with 9 bases separating them. The CDR3 spans 14 residues. CDR3 sequence reads: CAISDRDSSYEQYF. Here the CDR3 DNA reads TGTGCCATCAGTGACAGAGACTCCTCCTACGAGCAGTACTTC.

This clone was detected a few times. The V gene is TRBV10-3, the J gene TRBJ2-1; a weak D match, TRBD2 (6 bases). The CDR3 has 12 amino acids. Germline V gene lookup returns CDR1 ENHRY and CDR2 SYGVKD. V gave up 2 bases and J gave up 13 bases, with 12 bases separating them. The CDR3 nucleotides are TGTGCCATCAGTGAGACGGAGGGCGACCAGTTCTTC. The encoded protein is CAISETEGDQFF.

CDR3 in DNA: TGTGCCAGCAGTGAGACCAGGGCTAACTATGGCTACACCTTC. Encoded protein: CASSETRANYGYTF. This sequence joins TRBV25-1 and TRBJ1-2; weak D call: TRBD1 (5 bases). This CDR3 contains 14 residues. Trimming removed 3 bases from V and 0 bases from J, with 8 bases in between. The germline CDR1 and CDR2 sequences are MGHDK and SYGVNS.

This rearrangement joins TRBV6-6 to TRBJ2-7; no clear D. The germline V gene encodes CDR1 MNHNY and CDR2 SVGAGI (reference sequence). The CDR3 contains 12 residues. V lost 6 bases, J lost 4 bases, and 10 bases lay in between. The CDR3 DNA sequence: TGTGCCAGCAGGTCCCCCTCGTACGAGCAGTACTTC. Amino acids: CASRSPSYEQYF.

This clone was detected once. V gene TRBV11-2 combines with J gene TRBJ2-4, with a possible D match to TRBD2 (6 bases). Germline V lookup: CDR1 SGHAT, CDR2 FQNNGV. The V end was cut by 1 base, the J end by 7 bases, with 8 bases between. The CDR3 is 13 amino acids. CDR3 protein: CASSLGLANIQYF. The CDR3 DNA is TGTGCCAGCAGCTTAGGCCTAGCGAACATTCAGTACTTC.

The chain links TRBV4-3 to TRBJ2-5, with D perhaps being TRBD1 or TRBD2 (8 bases each). The CDR3 runs 14 residues. Germline CDR1 reads LGHNA; CDR2 reads YSLEER. Trimming stripped 6 bases from V and 4 bases from J, with 15 bases between. Written as DNA, the CDR3 is TGCGCCAGCAGTCCGGGAGGGACAGGAGAGACCCAGTACTTC. The encoded protein is CASSPGGTGETQYF.

This clone was counted once. The CDR3 here is CASSSPGTNSYEQYF. DNA for the CDR3: TGTGCCAGCAGTTCCCCCGGGACTAACTCCTACGAGCAGTACTTC. V gene TRBV6-1 combines with J gene TRBJ2-7; 7 bases fit TRBD2. CDR3 size: 15 residues. From germline, CDR1 is MNHNS and CDR2 SASEGT. The trim removed 5 bases at V and 0 bases at J, leaving 7 bases unmatched.

The gene calls are TRBV28 and TRBJ2-7; 11 nucleotides match TRBD2. The CDR3 extends over 15 amino acids. V lost 3 bases to trimming and J lost 0 bases; unmatched junction nucleotides: 1. Germline V CDR1 and CDR2: MDHEN, SYDVKM. CDR3 residues: CASSFGLAGSYEQYF. In DNA form, the CDR3 reads TGTGCCAGCAGTTTTGGACTAGCGGGCTCCTACGAGCAGTACTTC.

This clone appeared once. The chain combines TRBV28 with TRBJ1-2; 8 bases are shared with TRBD1. V shed 1 base and J 8 bases; nucleotides not matched to a gene: 12. The germline V gene encodes CDR1 MDHEN and CDR2 SYDVKM. CDR3 size: 16 residues. CDR3: CASSLYPGQGPGGYTF. CDR3 in DNA: TGTGCCAGCAGTTTATACCCCGGACAGGGCCCGGGGGGCTACACCTTC.

As regards this clone: The sample has other DNA sequences that encode this CDR3 too. CDR3 in DNA: TGTGCCAGCAGTTTAGGCTACGAGCAGTACTTC. Its protein is CASSLGYEQYF. The chain couples TRBV28 to TRBJ2-7; D call uncertain. This CDR3 is built from 11 residues. V gave up 2 bases and J gave up 3 bases, with 2 bases separating them. Germline assignment: CDR1 MDHEN and CDR2 SYDVKM.

The chain links TRBV11-3 to TRBJ2-7; 7 bases agree with TRBD1. The CDR3 totals 15 residues. V dropped 4 bases and J dropped 2; count of bases not matched to a gene: 8. CDR1 and CDR2 (germline): SGHNT, YENEEA. The CDR3 DNA is TGTGCCAGCAGCTATGGTCTGGGACAGCCCTACGAGCAGTACTTC. As protein: CASSYGLGQPYEQYF.

V usage is TRBV28 and J usage is TRBJ2-2; 10 bases map to TRBD2. Germline V gene lookup returns CDR1 MDHEN and CDR2 SYDVKM. Losses at the gene ends were 6 bases for V and 4 bases for J; bases not matched to a gene: 5. The CDR3 consists of 15 residues. The DNA of the CDR3 is TGTGCCAGCAGCCTAGCGGGAGTGCCCACCGGGGAGCTGTTTTTT. This encodes CASSLAGVPTGELFF.

This clone was observed once. The chain recombines TRBV5-1 with TRBJ2-2, with 13 bases fitting TRBD2. CDR1 SGHRS and CDR2 YFSETQ come from the germline V gene. Trimming took 2 bases from V and 7 from J; bases not matched to a gene: 5. The CDR3 runs to 16 residues. DNA of the CDR3: TGCGCCAGCAGCTTCGGACTAGCGGGAGTTATCGGGGAGCTGTTTTTT. It is translated as CASSFGLAGVIGELFF.

This clone was observed a handful of times. This chain uses TRBV27 with TRBJ1-6, with D unresolved. V lost 5 bases and J lost 7, with 9 bases in between. Germline CDR1 MNHEY, CDR2 SMNVEV (reference sequence). The length of the CDR3 is 13 residues. The CDR3 region is CASSINGNSPLHF. CDR3 bases: TGTGCCAGCAGTATAAACGGGAATTCACCCCTCCACTTT.

Only a few counts were recorded for this clone. This sequence joins TRBV11-2 and TRBJ2-2; 7 bases match TRBD2. The germline V gene has CDR1 SGHAT and CDR2 FQNNGV. J lost 7 bases, V lost 4 bases, and 6 bases had no gene match. This CDR3 has 14 amino acids. The CDR3 sequence: CASSSSGKGGELFF. The CDR3 bases are TGTGCCAGCAGCTCCAGCGGGAAAGGCGGGGAGCTGTTTTTT.

The genes are TRBV27 and TRBJ1-3; D is ambiguous. This CDR3 is built from 13 residues. In germline, CDR1 is MNHEY, CDR2 SMNVEV (reference sequence). The V and J ends lost 1 base and 2 bases respectively, with 3 bases between them. The CDR3 coding sequence is TGTGCCAGCAGTTTATTCGCTGGAAACACCATATATTTT. This sequence encodes CASSLFAGNTIYF.

This clone was found many times. The V call is TRBV29-1, the J call TRBJ2-7; D may correspond to TRBD1 or TRBD2 (6 bases each). V was cut by 3 bases and J by 7 bases, with 16 bases left in between. The CDR3 has 13 amino acids. The germline gives CDR1 SQVTM, CDR2 ANQGSEA. The CDR3 here is CSVDSTGAGEQYF. CDR3 nucleotides: TGCAGCGTTGACAGCACGGGGGCGGGGGAGCAGTACTTC.

The chain employs TRBV27 and TRBJ2-1; D is undetermined. The CDR3 is 15 amino acids. Trimming removed 2 bases from V and 0 bases from J, with 8 bases in between. The germline V gene encodes CDR1 MNHEY and CDR2 SMNVEV (reference sequence). The CDR3 region is CASSLVGSSYNEQFF. CDR3 DNA sequence: TGTGCCAGCAGTTTAGTGGGTAGCTCCTACAATGAGCAGTTCTTC.

The chain is built from TRBV5-3 and TRBJ2-2; D unclear. TRBV5-3 is given ORF status, its function remaining uncertain. The V and J ends lost 4 bases and 6 bases respectively, with 19 bases between them. This CDR3 has 16 residues. The CDR3 DNA reads as TGTGCCAGAAGCATAGCCGGTCATTGGTATTCCGGGGAGCTGTTTTTT. Translated: CARSIAGHWYSGELFF.